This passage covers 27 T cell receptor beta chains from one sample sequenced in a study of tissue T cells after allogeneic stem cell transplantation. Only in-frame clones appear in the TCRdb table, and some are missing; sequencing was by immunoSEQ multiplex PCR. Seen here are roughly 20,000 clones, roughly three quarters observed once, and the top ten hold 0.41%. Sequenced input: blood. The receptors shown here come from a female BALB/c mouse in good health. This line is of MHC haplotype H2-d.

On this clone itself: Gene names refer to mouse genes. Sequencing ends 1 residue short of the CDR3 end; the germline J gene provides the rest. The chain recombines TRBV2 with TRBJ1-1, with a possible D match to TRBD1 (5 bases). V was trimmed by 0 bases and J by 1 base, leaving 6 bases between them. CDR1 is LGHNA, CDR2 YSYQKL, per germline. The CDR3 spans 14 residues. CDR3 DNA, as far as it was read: TGTGCCAGCAGCCAAGATACAGGGAACACAGAAGTCTTC. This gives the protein CASSQDTGNTEVF. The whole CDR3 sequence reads CASSQDTGNTEVFF.

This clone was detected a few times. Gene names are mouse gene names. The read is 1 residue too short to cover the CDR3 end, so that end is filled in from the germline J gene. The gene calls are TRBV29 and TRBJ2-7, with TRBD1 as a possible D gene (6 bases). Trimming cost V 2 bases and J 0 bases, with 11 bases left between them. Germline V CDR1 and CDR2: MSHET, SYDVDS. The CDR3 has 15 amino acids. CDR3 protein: CASSLEGQSSYEQYF. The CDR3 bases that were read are TGTGCTAGCAGTTTAGAGGGACAAAGCTCCTATGAACAGTAC.

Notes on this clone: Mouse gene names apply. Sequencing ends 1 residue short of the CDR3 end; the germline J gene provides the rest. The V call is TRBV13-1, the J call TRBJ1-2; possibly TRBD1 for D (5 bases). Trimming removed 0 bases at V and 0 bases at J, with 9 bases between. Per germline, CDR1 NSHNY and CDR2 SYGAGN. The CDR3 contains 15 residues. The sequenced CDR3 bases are TGTGCCAGCAGTGATGCCGACAGTGCAAACTCCGACTACACC. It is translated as CASSDADSANSDYT. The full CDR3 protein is CASSDADSANSDYTF.

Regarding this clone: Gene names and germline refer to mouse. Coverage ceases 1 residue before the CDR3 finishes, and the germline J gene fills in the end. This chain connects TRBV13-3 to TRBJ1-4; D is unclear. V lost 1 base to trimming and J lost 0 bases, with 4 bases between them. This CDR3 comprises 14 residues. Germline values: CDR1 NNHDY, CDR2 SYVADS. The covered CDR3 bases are TGTGCCAGCAGTGATACAGTTTCCAACGAAAGATTATTT. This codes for CASSDTVSNERLF. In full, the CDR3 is CASSDTVSNERLFF.

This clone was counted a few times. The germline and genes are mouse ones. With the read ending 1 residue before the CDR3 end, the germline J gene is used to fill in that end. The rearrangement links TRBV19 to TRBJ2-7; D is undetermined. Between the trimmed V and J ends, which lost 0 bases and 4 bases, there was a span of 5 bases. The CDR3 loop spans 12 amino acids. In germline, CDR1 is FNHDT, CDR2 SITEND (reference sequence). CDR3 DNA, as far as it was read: TGTGCCAGCAGTATAGGGCAGTATGAACAGTAC. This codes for CASSIGQYEQY. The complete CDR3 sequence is CASSIGQYEQYF.

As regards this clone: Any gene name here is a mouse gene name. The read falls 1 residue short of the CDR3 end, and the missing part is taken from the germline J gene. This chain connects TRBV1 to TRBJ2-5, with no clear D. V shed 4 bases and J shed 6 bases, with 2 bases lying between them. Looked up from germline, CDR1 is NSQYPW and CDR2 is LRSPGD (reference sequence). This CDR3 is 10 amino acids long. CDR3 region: CTCSGDTQYF. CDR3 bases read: TGCACCTGCAGTGGGGACACCCAGTAC.

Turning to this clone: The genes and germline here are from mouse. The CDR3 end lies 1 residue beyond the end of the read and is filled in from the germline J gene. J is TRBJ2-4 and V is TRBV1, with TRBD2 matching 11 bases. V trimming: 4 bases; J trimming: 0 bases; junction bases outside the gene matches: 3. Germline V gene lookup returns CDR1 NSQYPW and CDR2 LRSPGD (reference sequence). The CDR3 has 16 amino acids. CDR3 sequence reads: CTCSGRDWGSQNTLYF. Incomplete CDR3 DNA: TGCACCTGCAGTGGCCGGGACTGGGGGAGTCAAAACACCTTGTAC.

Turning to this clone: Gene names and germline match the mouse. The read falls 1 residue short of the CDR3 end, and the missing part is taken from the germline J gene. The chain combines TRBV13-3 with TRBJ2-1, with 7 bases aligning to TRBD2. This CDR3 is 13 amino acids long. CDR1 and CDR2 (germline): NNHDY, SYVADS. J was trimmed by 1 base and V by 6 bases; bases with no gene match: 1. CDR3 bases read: TGTGCCAGCACCTGGGGGAACTATGCTGAGCAGTTC. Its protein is CASTWGNYAEQF. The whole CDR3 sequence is CASTWGNYAEQFF.

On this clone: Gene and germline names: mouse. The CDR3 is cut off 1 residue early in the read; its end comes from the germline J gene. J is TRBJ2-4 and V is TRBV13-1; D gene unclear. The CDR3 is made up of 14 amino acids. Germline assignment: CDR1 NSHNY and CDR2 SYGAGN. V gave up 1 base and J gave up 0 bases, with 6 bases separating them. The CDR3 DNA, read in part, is TGTGCCAGCAGTGATTCGTCTAGTCAAAACACCTTGTAC. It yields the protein CASSDSSSQNTLY. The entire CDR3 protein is CASSDSSSQNTLYF.

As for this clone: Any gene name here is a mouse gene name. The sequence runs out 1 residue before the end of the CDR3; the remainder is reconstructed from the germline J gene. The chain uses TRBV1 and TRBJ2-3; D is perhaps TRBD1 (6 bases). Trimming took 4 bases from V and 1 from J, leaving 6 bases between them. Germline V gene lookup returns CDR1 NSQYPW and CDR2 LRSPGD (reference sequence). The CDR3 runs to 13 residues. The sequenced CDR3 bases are TGCACCTGCAGTGGACAGGGTGCAGAAACGCTGTAT. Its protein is CTCSGQGAETLY. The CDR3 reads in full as CTCSGQGAETLYF.

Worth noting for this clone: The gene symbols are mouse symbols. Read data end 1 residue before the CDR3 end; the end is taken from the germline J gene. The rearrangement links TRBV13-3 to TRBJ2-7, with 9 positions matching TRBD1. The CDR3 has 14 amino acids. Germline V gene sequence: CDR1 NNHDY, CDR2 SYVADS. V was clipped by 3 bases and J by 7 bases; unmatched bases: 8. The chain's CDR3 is CASSGGQGRWEQYF. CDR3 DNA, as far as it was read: TGTGCCAGCAGTGGGGGACAGGGTAGATGGGAACAGTAC.

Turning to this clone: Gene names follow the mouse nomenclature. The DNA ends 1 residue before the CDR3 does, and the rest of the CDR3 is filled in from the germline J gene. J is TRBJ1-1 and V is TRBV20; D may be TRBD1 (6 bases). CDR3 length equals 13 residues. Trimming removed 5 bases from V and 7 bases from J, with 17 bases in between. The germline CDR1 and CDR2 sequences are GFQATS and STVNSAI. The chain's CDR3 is CGAPFRDNKEVFF. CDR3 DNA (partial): TGTGGTGCTCCCTTCCGGGACAATAAAGAAGTCTTC.

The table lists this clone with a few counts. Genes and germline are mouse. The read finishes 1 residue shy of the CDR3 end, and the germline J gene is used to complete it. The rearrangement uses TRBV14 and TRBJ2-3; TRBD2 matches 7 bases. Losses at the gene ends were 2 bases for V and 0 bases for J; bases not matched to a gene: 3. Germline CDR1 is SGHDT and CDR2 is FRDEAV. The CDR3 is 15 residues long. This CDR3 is CASSLLGSSAETLYF. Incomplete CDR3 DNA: TGTGCCAGCAGTTTACTGGGGTCTAGTGCAGAAACGCTGTAT.

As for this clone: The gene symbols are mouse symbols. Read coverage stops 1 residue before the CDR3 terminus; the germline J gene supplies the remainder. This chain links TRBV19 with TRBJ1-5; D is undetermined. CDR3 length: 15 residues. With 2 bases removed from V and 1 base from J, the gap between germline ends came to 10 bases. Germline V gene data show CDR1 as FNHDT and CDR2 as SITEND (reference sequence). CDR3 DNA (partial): TGTGCCAGCAGTATTGGAGTACAAAACAACCAGGCTCCGCTT. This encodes CASSIGVQNNQAPL. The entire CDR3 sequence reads CASSIGVQNNQAPLF. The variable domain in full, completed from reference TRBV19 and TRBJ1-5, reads GGIITQTPKFLIGQEGQKLTLKCQQNFNHDTMYWYRQDSGKGLRLIYYSITENDLQKGDLSEGYDASREKKSSFSLTVTSAQKNEMAVFLCASSIGVQNNQAPLFGEGTRLSVL.

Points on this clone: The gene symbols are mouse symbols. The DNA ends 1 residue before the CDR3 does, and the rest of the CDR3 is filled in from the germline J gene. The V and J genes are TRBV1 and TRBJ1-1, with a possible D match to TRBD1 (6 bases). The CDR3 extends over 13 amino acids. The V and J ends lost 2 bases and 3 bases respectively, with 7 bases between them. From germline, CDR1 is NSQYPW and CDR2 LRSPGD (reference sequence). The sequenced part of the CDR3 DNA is TGCACCTGCAGTGCAACAGGGTACACAGAAGTCTTC. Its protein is CTCSATGYTEVF. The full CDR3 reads CTCSATGYTEVFF.

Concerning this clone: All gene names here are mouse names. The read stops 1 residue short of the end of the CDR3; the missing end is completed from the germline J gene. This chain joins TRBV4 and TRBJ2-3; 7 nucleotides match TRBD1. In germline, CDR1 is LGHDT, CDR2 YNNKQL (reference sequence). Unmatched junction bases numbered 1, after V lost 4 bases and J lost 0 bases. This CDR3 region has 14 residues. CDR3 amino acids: CASSFRGSAETLYF. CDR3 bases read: TGTGCCAGCAGCTTCAGGGGGAGTGCAGAAACGCTGTAT.

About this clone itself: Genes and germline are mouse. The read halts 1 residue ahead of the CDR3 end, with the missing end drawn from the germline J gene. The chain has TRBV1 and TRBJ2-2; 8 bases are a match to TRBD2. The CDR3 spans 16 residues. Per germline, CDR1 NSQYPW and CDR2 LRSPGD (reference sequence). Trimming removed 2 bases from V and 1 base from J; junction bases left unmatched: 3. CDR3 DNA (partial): TGCACCTGCAGTGCAATGGGGGGGGGAAACACCGGGCAGCTCTAC. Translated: CTCSAMGGGNTGQLY. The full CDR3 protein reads CTCSAMGGGNTGQLYF.

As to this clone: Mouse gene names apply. Partial CDR3 DNA: TGTGCCAGCAGAGGGGGGGCCCAAAACACCTTGTAC. This gives the protein CASRGGAQNTLY. The CDR3 in full is CASRGGAQNTLYF. The chain recombines TRBV13-3 with TRBJ2-4; 8 nucleotides agree with TRBD2. The read ends 1 residue before the CDR3 terminus; that terminus is restored from the germline J gene. Germline V gives CDR1 NNHDY, CDR2 SYVADS. V lost 5 bases and J lost 3; bases outside the gene matches: 2. CDR3 size: 13 residues.

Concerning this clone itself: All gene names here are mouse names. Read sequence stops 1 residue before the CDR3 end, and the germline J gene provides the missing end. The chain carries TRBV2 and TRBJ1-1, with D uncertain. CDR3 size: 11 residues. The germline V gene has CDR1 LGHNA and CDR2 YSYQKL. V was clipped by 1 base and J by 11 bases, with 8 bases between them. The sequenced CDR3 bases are TGTGCCAGCAGCCAAGGGCCGAGGGTCTTC. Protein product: CASSQGPRVF. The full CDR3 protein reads CASSQGPRVFF.

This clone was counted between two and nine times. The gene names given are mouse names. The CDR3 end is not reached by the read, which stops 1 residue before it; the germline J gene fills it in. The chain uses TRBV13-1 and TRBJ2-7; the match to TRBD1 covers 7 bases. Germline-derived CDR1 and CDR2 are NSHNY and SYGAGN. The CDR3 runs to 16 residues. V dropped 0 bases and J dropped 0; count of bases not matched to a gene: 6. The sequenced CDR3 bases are TGTGCCAGCAGTGATGACCGGGGACAGAGCTCCTATGAACAGTAC. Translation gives CASSDDRGQSSYEQY. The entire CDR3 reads CASSDDRGQSSYEQYF.

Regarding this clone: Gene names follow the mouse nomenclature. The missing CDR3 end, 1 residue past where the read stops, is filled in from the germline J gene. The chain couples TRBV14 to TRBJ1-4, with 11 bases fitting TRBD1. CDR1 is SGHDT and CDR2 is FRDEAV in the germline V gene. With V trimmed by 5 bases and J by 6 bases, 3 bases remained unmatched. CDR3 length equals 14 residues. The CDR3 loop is CASRRTGGYERLFF. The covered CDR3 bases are TGTGCCAGCAGACGGACAGGGGGCTACGAAAGATTATTT.

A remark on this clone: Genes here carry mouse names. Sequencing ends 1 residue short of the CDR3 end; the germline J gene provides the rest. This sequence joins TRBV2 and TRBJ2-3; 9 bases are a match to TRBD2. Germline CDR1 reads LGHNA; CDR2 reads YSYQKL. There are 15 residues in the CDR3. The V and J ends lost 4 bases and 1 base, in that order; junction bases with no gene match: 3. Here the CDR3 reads CASSPRDWGAETLYF. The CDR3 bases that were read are TGTGCCAGCAGCCCCCGGGACTGGGGTGCAGAAACGCTGTAT.

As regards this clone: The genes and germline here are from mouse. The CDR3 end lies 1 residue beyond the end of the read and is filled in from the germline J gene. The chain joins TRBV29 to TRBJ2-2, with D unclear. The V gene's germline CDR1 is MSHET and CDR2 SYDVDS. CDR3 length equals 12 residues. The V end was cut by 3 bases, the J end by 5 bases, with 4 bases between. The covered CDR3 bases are TGTGCTAGCAGTTTGGCAACCGGGCAGCTCTAC. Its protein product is CASSLATGQLY. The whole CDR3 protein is CASSLATGQLYF.

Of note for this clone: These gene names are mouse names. CDR3 residues: CASGDRDSDYTF. Incomplete CDR3 DNA: TGTGCCAGCGGTGACAGGGACTCCGACTACACC. This chain connects TRBV13-2 to TRBJ1-2; possible D gene TRBD1, 5 bases. The read ends 1 residue early relative to the CDR3; the germline J gene fills the gap. Germline CDR1 and CDR2: NNHNN and SYGAGS (reference sequence). V was clipped by 2 bases and J by 3 bases, with 5 bases between them. This CDR3 comprises 12 residues.

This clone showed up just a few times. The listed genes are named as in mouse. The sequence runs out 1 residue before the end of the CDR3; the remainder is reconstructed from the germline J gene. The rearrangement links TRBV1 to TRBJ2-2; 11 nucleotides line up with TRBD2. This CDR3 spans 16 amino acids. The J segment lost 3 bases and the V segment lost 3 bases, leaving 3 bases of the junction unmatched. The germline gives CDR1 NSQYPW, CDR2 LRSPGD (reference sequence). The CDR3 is CTCSATGGDYTGQLYF. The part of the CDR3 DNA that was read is TGCACCTGCAGTGCGACTGGGGGGGATTACACCGGGCAGCTCTAC.

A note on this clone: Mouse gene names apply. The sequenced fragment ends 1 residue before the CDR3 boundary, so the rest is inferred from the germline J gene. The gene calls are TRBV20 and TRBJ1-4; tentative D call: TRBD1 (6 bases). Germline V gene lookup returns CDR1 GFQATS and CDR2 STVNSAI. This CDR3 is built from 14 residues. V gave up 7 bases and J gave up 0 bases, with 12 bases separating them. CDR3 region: CGGSRDISNERLFF. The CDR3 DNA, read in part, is TGTGGTGGTTCACGGGACATTTCCAACGAAAGATTATTT. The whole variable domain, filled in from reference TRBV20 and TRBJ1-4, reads GALVYQYPRRTICKSGTSMRMECQAVGFQATSVAWYRQSPQKTFELIALSTVNSAIKYEQNFTQEKFPISHPNLSFSSMTVLNAYLEDRGLYLCGGSRDISNERLFFGHGTKLSVL.

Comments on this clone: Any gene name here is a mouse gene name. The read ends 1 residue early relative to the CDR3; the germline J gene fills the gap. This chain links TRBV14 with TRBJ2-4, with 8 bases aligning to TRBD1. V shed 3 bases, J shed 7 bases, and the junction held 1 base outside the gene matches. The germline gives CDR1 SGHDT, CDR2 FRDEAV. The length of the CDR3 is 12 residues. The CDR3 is CASSSTGDTLYF. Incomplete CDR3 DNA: TGTGCCAGCAGTTCGACAGGGGACACCTTGTAC.